This TCR beta chain was documented in a study of T cells in localized non-small cell lung cancer. Whole-study results and caveats: Uninvolved adjacent lung showed the highest T cell clonality, exceeding tumor. It remains possible that heterogeneity exists, since only one tumor region was sequenced.

The CDR3 totals 16 residues. From germline, CDR1 is KGHSH and CDR2 LQKENI. V was clipped by 5 bases and J by 3 bases; unmatched bases: 12. Of note for this clone: The antigen remains undetermined.

The data were produced by immunoSEQ multiplex PCR, yet TCRdb's version contains in-frame clones alone and is incomplete. The repertoire consists of about 48,000 clones, with about 80% occurring once and the leading ten covering around 17%. Specimen: peripheral blood, collected before any cancer treatment. The TCR was taken from a man between 40 and 75 years old with stage I squamous cell lung carcinoma. The chain has TRBV18 and TRBJ2-5; 7 bases are shared with TRBD2. The CDR3: CASSSQERGAKETQYF. For the CDR3, the DNA is TGTGCCAGCTCATCCCAGGAGCGGGGTGCTAAAGAGACCCAGTACTTC. The whole variable domain, filled in from reference TRBV18 and TRBJ2-5, reads NAGVMQNPRHLVRRRGQEARLRCSPMKGHSHVYWYRQLPEEGLKFMVYLQKENIIDESGMPKERFSAEFPKEGPSILRIQQVVRGDSAAYFCASSSQERGAKETQYFGPGTRLLVL.